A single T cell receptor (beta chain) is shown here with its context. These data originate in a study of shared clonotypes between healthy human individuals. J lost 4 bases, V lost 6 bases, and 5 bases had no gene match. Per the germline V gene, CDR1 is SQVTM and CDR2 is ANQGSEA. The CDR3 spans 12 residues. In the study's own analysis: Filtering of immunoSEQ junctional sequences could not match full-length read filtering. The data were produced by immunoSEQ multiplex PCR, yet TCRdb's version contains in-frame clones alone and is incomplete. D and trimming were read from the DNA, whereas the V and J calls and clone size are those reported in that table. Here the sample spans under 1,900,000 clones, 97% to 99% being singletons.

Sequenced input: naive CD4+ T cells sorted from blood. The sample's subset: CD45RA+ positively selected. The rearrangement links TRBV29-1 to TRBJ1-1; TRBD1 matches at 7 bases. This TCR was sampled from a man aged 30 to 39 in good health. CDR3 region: CSVQTGPTEAFF. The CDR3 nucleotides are TGCAGCGTGCAGACAGGGCCCACTGAAGCTTTCTTT.